The sequence of this TCR beta chain was determined in a study of OX40 agonist ivuxolimab in advanced cancers. Overall study: One hepatocellular carcinoma and a couple of cutaneous melanoma patients partially responded.

V was pared by 6 bases and J by 13 bases, with 24 bases between. CDR1 SGDLS and CDR2 YYNGEE come from the germline V gene. This CDR3 contains 14 residues. Assay used: immunoSEQ multiplex PCR; TCRdb lists only in-frame clones, some missing. The sample includes about 80,000 clones, roughly nine tenths of them seen just once. This clonotype was obtained from an adult with an advanced solid tumor such as melanoma, head and neck, liver or kidney cancer. This sequence joins TRBV9 and TRBJ2-3; D is undetermined. The sample was CD4+ or CD8+ T cells sorted from blood, taken in a trial of the OX40 agonist ivuxolimab. In DNA form, the CDR3 reads TGTGCCAGCACCGCACTCACTGACGGCGTCCCCAAGTATTTT. As protein: CASTALTDGVPKYF.